This TCR beta chain was found in a study of a mutant IDH1 vaccine in newly diagnosed glioma. The data were produced by immunoSEQ multiplex PCR, yet TCRdb's version contains in-frame clones alone and is incomplete. This sample has some 46,000 clones, with over 80% found just once. Specified time point: week 35, safety follow-up. Doses consisted of 300 ug of mutant IDH1 20-mer peptide each, paired with topical imiquimod. The CDR3 is 16 residues long. Looked up from germline, CDR1 is SNHLY and CDR2 is FYNNEI. Trimming took off 2 bases at V and 0 bases at J, with 10 bases between the two ends. Worth noting for this clone: Its antigen is as yet unknown.

Sequenced material: PBMCs, taken from a glioma patient whose treatment included an IDH1 peptide vaccine. The TCR comes from a man aged 50-59 years with glioma. The chain combines TRBV2 with TRBJ1-4, with unresolved D. CDR3 residues: CASSERRLATNEKLFF. The CDR3 nucleotides read TGTGCCAGCAGTGAACGGCGTCTTGCAACTAATGAAAAACTGTTTTTT.